This TCR beta chain was identified in a study of blood T cell repertoires in COVID-19. As for the study in general: Both acute and convalescent COVID-19 samples were obtained from the United States, Italy and Spain.

J was trimmed by 5 bases and V by 3 bases; bases with no gene match: 1. Germline V gene sequence: CDR1 SGHRS, CDR2 YFSETQ. This CDR3 is 12 amino acids long. Method: immunoSEQ multiplex PCR; TCRdb's copy keeps in-frame clones and lacks some. Of about 200,000 clones detected, approximately 91% appear once; the ten largest clones hold 1.5% to 2%. The TCR sequence derives from a man younger than 35 with active or convalescent COVID-19. Source material: peripheral blood. J is TRBJ2-5 and V is TRBV5-1; 7 nucleotides align to TRBD1. CDR3 residues: CASSWDSETQYF. CDR3 coding DNA: TGCGCCAGCAGCTGGGACAGTGAGACCCAGTACTTC.